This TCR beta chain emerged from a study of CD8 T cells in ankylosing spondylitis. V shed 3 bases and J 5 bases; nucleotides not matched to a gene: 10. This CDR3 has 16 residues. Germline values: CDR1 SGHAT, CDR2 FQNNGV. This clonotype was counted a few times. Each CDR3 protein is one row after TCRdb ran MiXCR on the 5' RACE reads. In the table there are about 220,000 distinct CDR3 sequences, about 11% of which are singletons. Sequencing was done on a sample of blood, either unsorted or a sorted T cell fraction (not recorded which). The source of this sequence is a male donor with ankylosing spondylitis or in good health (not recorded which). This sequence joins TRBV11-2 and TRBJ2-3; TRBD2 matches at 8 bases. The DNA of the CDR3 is TGTGCCAGCAGCTTGTCTGCCGGGGGGGCCCAAGATACGCAGTATTTT. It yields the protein CASSLSAGGAQDTQYF.